This paragraph reports one T cell receptor beta chain. V lost 5 bases and J lost 2; bases outside the gene matches: 1. The CDR3 spans 12 residues. The germline gives CDR1 GTSNPN, CDR2 SVGIG (reference sequence). Per the study methods: Reference gene primer amplification gave estimated nucleated cell counts. Repertoires were generated with immunoSEQ multiplex PCR, while TCRdb's copy carries only in-frame clones and drops some. D and trimming were read from the DNA, whereas the V and J calls and clone size are those reported in that table. This repertoire shows 200,000 to 250,000 clones, approximately 90% found once; its top ten account for 0.87%. These data are taken from a study of blood T cell repertoires in COVID-19.

The source material was PBMCs or T cells enriched from blood (not recorded which). The source is a middle-aged man who had been exposed to COVID-19. The chain couples TRBV30 to TRBJ1-2, with 8 nucleotides matching TRBD1. The CDR3: CAWDRGNYGYTF. Here the CDR3 DNA reads TGTGCCTGGGACAGGGGCAACTATGGCTACACCTTC.